These 23 T cell receptor beta chains share one sample of origin, sequenced in a study of blood T cell repertoires in COVID-19. Assay used: immunoSEQ multiplex PCR; TCRdb lists only in-frame clones, some missing. The sample lists tens of thousands of clones; roughly 88% were seen once. Specimen: peripheral blood. The receptors were sampled from a human donor in a cohort sampled during active COVID-19.

The chain joins TRBV21-1 to TRBJ2-3; the table's D call, TRBD1, has no DNA check behind it. TRBV21-1 constitutes a pseudogene. The CDR3 is 15 residues long. The CDR3 sequence: CASSLTSRSTDTQYF. Written as DNA, the CDR3 is TGTGCCAGCAGCCTCACGAGCAGGAGCACAGATACGCAGTATTTT.

J is TRBJ2-3 and V is TRBV25-1, with D possibly being TRBD2 (6 bases). V dropped 1 base and J dropped 4 bases, with 9 bases sitting between them. The CDR3 consists of 14 residues. Per the germline V gene, CDR1 is MGHDK and CDR2 is SYGVNS. CDR3 amino acids: CASSESGVSDTQYF. CDR3 bases: TGTGCCAGCAGTGAATCGGGGGTTTCAGATACGCAGTATTTT.

This clone has only one observation. J is TRBJ1-5 and V is TRBV5-5; D unresolved. Trimming took 1 base from V and 0 from J, leaving 8 bases between them. This CDR3 is 15 amino acids long. Germline V gene sequence: CDR1 SGHKS, CDR2 YYEKEE (reference sequence). The CDR3 is CASSLSRNSNQPQHF. In DNA, the CDR3 is TGTGCCAGCAGCTTGTCCAGGAATAGCAATCAGCCCCAGCATTTT.

J is TRBJ2-7 and V is TRBV9; TRBD1 is a possible D gene (6 bases). CDR1 and CDR2 (germline): SGDLS, YYNGEE. The V end lost 0 bases, the J end lost 6 bases, and 10 bases lay between the germline ends. The CDR3 contains 13 residues. The CDR3 bases are TGTGCCAGCAGCGTAGAAAGGGGGAGCGAGCAGTACTTC. Protein product: CASSVERGSEQYF.

The chain joins TRBV6-5 to TRBJ1-1, with D possibly being TRBD1 (6 bases). V dropped 6 bases and J dropped 1 base, with 12 bases sitting between them. The germline CDR1 and CDR2 sequences are MNHEY and SVGAGI. The CDR3 is 14 residues long. The CDR3 sequence: CASSLRQENTEAFF. The DNA for the CDR3 is TGTGCCAGCAGCCTTAGACAGGAGAACACTGAAGCTTTCTTT.

This clone has only one observation. V and J are TRBV4-3 and TRBJ2-3; 13 bases fit TRBD2. With V trimmed by 8 bases and J by 1 base, 0 bases remained unmatched. The CDR3 loop spans 14 amino acids. CDR1 is LGHNA and CDR2 is YSLEER in the germline V gene. The CDR3 DNA reads as TGCGCCAGCGGACTAGCGGGGGGCACAGATACGCAGTATTTT. The encoded protein is CASGLAGGTDTQYF.

V gene TRBV13 combines with J gene TRBJ2-3, with a weak D call TRBD2 (6 bases). This CDR3 is 16 amino acids long. V was trimmed by 5 bases and J by 2 bases, leaving 17 bases between them. Germline CDR1 reads PRHDT; CDR2 reads FYEKMQ (reference sequence). Written as DNA, the CDR3 is TGTGCCAGCAGCGGAAACCCTAGCGACCTCACAGATACGCAGTATTTT. Its translation is CASSGNPSDLTDTQYF.

This chain links TRBV9 with TRBJ2-1; 15 bases map to TRBD2. The CDR3 length is 18 residues. Germline lookup yields CDR1 SGDLS and CDR2 YYNGEE. Trimming at V came to 0 bases and at J to 9 bases, leaving 10 bases not matched to a gene. This chain's CDR3 is CASSVEAGLAGGPSEQFF. CDR3 bases: TGTGCCAGCAGCGTAGAGGCCGGACTAGCGGGGGGGCCCTCTGAGCAGTTCTTC.

The rearrangement links TRBV24-1 to TRBJ2-1; D not certain. The V end was cut by 6 bases, the J end by 0 bases, with 11 bases between. Germline-derived CDR1 and CDR2 are KGHDR and SFDVKD. This CDR3 spans 15 amino acids. CDR3: CATSPAESSYNEQFF. For the CDR3, the DNA is TGTGCCACCAGTCCTGCCGAGAGCTCCTACAATGAGCAGTTCTTC.

The V and J genes are TRBV5-1 and TRBJ2-3, with D possibly matching TRBD1 (5 bases). The germline V gene encodes CDR1 SGHRS and CDR2 YFSETQ. The CDR3 contains 15 residues. V was shortened by 2 bases and J by 6 bases, with 16 bases between the two germline ends. The CDR3 nucleotides are TGCGCCAGCAGCTTTTCAGACAGCGAACGGGATACGCAGTATTTT. Encoded protein: CASSFSDSERDTQYF.

V is TRBV4-1 and J is TRBJ1-1; 9 bases align to TRBD1. The CDR3 has 15 residues. Germline loops: CDR1 MGHRA, CDR2 YSYEKL. Trimming at V came to 1 base and at J to 7 bases, leaving 7 bases not matched to a gene. CDR3 DNA: TGCGCCAGCAGCCAAGTGGGACAGGGATTTGGTGAAGCTTTCTTT. It yields the protein CASSQVGQGFGEAFF.

This clone has only one observation. V and J are TRBV11-2 and TRBJ2-3, with D possibly TRBD1 on 6 matching bases. CDR1 and CDR2 (germline): SGHAT, FQNNGV. V was pared by 4 bases and J by 1 base, with 15 bases between. This CDR3 contains 16 residues. The CDR3: CASSSPGDTRTDTQYF. Here the CDR3 DNA reads TGTGCCAGCAGCTCTCCAGGGGACACCCGCACAGATACGCAGTATTTT.

The chain has TRBV9 and TRBJ2-1; D unresolved. Germline loops: CDR1 SGDLS, CDR2 YYNGEE. Trimming cost V 0 bases and J 2 bases, with 9 bases left between them. The CDR3 sequence is 15 residues long. CDR3 bases: TGTGCCAGCAGCGTAGATCACAGAGCCTACAATGAGCAGTTCTTC. Amino acid sequence: CASSVDHRAYNEQFF.

This chain joins TRBV27 and TRBJ2-3, with D unresolved. V shed 5 bases and J shed 0 bases, with 6 bases lying between them. The CDR3 is 13 amino acids. Germline CDR1 MNHEY, CDR2 SMNVEV (reference sequence). CDR3 bases: TGTGCCAGCAGTCTGTTTAGCACAGATACGCAGTATTTT. Protein product: CASSLFSTDTQYF.

The V gene is TRBV19, the J gene TRBJ2-7; TRBD1 is a possible D gene (5 bases). V lost 3 bases and J lost 2, with 14 bases in between. Germline V lookup: CDR1 LNHDA, CDR2 SQIVND (reference sequence). The CDR3 is 15 residues long. CDR3 protein: CASSIGPLGAYEQYF. Written as DNA, the CDR3 is TGTGCCAGTAGTATTGGTCCTTTAGGGGCCTACGAGCAGTACTTC.

The chain is built from TRBV5-1 and TRBJ2-3; 7 bases line up with TRBD2. This CDR3 comprises 16 residues. Germline CDR1 reads SGHRS; CDR2 reads YFSETQ. V gave up 4 bases and J gave up 0 bases; unmatched junction bases: 8. CDR3 in DNA: TGCGCCAGCAGCCCCCCGCGGGGGACTAGCACAGATACGCAGTATTTT. Its protein is CASSPPRGTSTDTQYF.

The chain links TRBV7-2 to TRBJ2-2, with 10 nucleotides matching TRBD1. This CDR3 has 15 residues. Germline V gene sequence: CDR1 SGHTA, CDR2 FQGNSA. The junction had 5 bases not matched to a gene; V was cut back by 4 bases and J by 6 bases. The CDR3 spells CASSSGQGIAGELFF. CDR3 bases: TGTGCCAGCAGCTCGGGACAGGGGATAGCCGGGGAGCTGTTTTTT.

This chain uses TRBV15 with TRBJ2-5, with D possibly being TRBD1 (6 bases). Trimming removed 3 bases at V and 9 bases at J, with 23 bases between. CDR1 and CDR2 from the germline V gene are LNHNV and YYDKDF (reference sequence). CDR3 length: 16 residues. CDR3 nucleotide sequence: TGTGCCACCAGCAGTTACAGGACAGTTAAGGTCGGAGCCCAGTACTTC. This sequence encodes CATSSYRTVKVGAQYF. The entire variable domain, with the rest obtained from reference TRBV15 and TRBJ2-5, is as follows: DAMVIQNPRYQVTQFGKPVTLSCSQTLNHNVMYWYQQKSSQAPKLLFHYYDKDFNNEADTPDNFQSRRPNTSFCFLDIRSPGLGDTAMYLCATSSYRTVKVGAQYFGPGTRLLVL.

This chain joins TRBV7-2 and TRBJ2-6; the match to TRBD1 covers 7 bases. Germline-derived CDR1 and CDR2 are SGHTA and FQGNSA. J was trimmed by 4 bases and V by 2 bases; bases with no gene match: 5. The CDR3 is 16 residues long. CDR3 amino acids: CASSLSRGRGANVLTF. The CDR3 DNA is TGTGCCAGCAGCTTAAGCAGGGGGAGAGGGGCCAACGTCCTGACTTTC.

This rearrangement joins TRBV6-5 to TRBJ1-6; 7 bases align to TRBD1. The CDR3 length is 15 residues. V trimming: 0 bases; J trimming: 6 bases; junction bases outside the gene matches: 2. Germline V gives CDR1 MNHEY, CDR2 SVGAGI. CDR3 DNA: TGTGCCAGCAGTTACTCTGGACAGGTTAATTCACCCCTCCACTTT. This encodes CASSYSGQVNSPLHF.

This clone appeared a single time. The chain employs TRBV5-5 and TRBJ1-1; maybe TRBD1 (6 bases). The V end was cut by 4 bases, the J end by 2 bases, with 9 bases between. The CDR3 consists of 13 residues. Germline values: CDR1 SGHKS, CDR2 YYEKEE (reference sequence). The CDR3 loop reads CASSGRGNTEAFF. The CDR3 DNA reads TGTGCCAGCAGCGGCAGGGGAAACACTGAAGCTTTCTTT.

This chain uses TRBV3-1 (or the pseudogene TRBV3-2) with TRBJ1-1; 10 bases match TRBD1. This CDR3 has 13 amino acids. The germline V gene has CDR1 LGHDT and CDR2 YNNKEL (reference sequence). Trimming removed 10 bases from V and 5 bases from J; junction bases left unmatched: 7. The CDR3 sequence is CATRTGGDTEAFF. The CDR3 DNA sequence: TGTGCCACCCGGACAGGGGGTGATACTGAAGCTTTCTTT.

The chain carries TRBV4-1 and TRBJ2-7, with D perhaps matching TRBD1 (7 bases). Germline V gene lookup returns CDR1 MGHRA and CDR2 YSYEKL. Trimming pared 1 base from V and 3 bases from J, leaving 13 bases between. The CDR3 has 15 amino acids. The DNA of the CDR3 is TGCGCCAGCAGCCAAGGGCAGGGGGGACTCTACGAGCAGTACTTC. Encoded protein: CASSQGQGGLYEQYF.